Sequencing of this T cell receptor beta chain was carried out in a study of molecular identifiers for immune sequencing clone quantification. TCRdb independently ran MiXCR on the PCR reads; one entry per CDR3 protein. The top ten hold around 1.4% of the sample, which has 60,000 to 70,000 distinct CDR3 sequences, 18% seen once. Whole-study results and caveats: Identical barcode-sharing TCR molecules could lead to underestimated sizes for highly expanded clones. Jurkat TCR RNA that was spiked in from one cell was reportedly detectable among under 1.2 million naive cells.

When naive CD8 T cells were sorted, they were gated as CD8+CD4-CCR7+CD45RA+. In its sample, this clonotype was seen many times. The antigen is unknown. Sequencing was carried out using naive CD8+ T cells from blood, with Jurkat cell RNA spiked in. Subset indicated: FACS-sorted CD8+CD4-CCR7+CD45RA+ naive T cells. The TCR sequence derives from a human donor in good health. Some libraries in this study had Jurkat cell RNA spiked in.

The CDR3 region has the DNA TGTGCCACCAGTGATTGGACAGGTCTGGGTGGTGAGCAGTTCTTC. This sequence encodes CATSDWTGLGGEQFF. The chain carries TRBV24-1 and TRBJ2-1; TRBD1 matches at 7 bases. The germline V gene encodes CDR1 KGHDR and CDR2 SFDVKD. J was trimmed by 9 bases and V by 2 bases; bases with no gene match: 9. This CDR3 spans 15 amino acids.